What follows are 8 T cell receptor beta chains derived from one specimen sequenced in a study of metastatic and nonmetastatic thyroid tumors. Using MiXCR, TCRdb re-called clones from the PCR reads. The sample has nearly 35,000 clones, approximately 17% seen once; the top ten hold over 6%. Nobody among the patients had been given any treatment before thyroid surgery. The sample was blood. The receptor set was obtained from a female donor with papillary thyroid cancer or a benign thyroid nodule (not recorded which). Some clones in this sample may be carry-over from other donors' samples.

Only a few counts were recorded for this clone. The CDR3 nucleotides are TGTGCCAACAACCAACGGGGCTACAATGAGCAGTTCTTC. This sequence encodes CANNQRGYNEQFF. The rearrangement joins TRBV2 to TRBJ2-1; D may be TRBD2 (5 bases). Trimming pared 10 bases from V and 3 bases from J, leaving 13 bases between. The length of the CDR3 is 13 residues. From germline, CDR1 is SNHLY and CDR2 FYNNEI.

This clone was found many times. The rearrangement joins TRBV25-1 to TRBJ2-2; no clear D. There are 14 residues in the CDR3. Trimming removed 4 bases at V and 6 bases at J, with 12 bases between. Per germline, CDR1 MGHDK and CDR2 SYGVNS. As DNA, the CDR3 is TGTGCCAGCAGTGCTTGGGGAAGTTCCGGGGAGCTGTTTTTT. It translates to CASSAWGSSGELFF.

This clone was picked up many times. V is TRBV28 and J is TRBJ2-1, with 10 bases identical to TRBD2. V trimming: 4 bases; J trimming: 5 bases; junction bases outside the gene matches: 5. The CDR3 is 15 amino acids. Looked up from germline, CDR1 is MDHEN and CDR2 is SYDVKM. The DNA of the CDR3 is TGTGCCAGCAGTTCCCCTAGCGGGGGTAACAATGAGCAGTTCTTC. Encoded protein: CASSSPSGGNNEQFF.

In its sample, this clone was seen many times. CDR3 sequence: CASSLIGGGSYEQYF. The CDR3 nucleotides read TGTGCCAGCAGCTTAATCGGAGGGGGCAGCTACGAGCAGTACTTC. The J gene is TRBJ2-7, the V gene TRBV7-9, with a weak D call TRBD1 (7 bases). This CDR3 spans 15 amino acids. V was trimmed by 2 bases and J by 3 bases, leaving 14 bases between them. Looked up from germline, CDR1 is SEHNR and CDR2 is FQNEAQ (reference sequence). Complete variable domain (other parts from reference TRBV7-9 and TRBJ2-7): DTGVSQNPRHKITKRGQNVTFRCDPISEHNRLYWYRQTLGQGPEFLTYFQNEAQLEKSRLLSDRFSAERPKGSFSTLEIQRTEQGDSAMYLCASSLIGGGSYEQYFGPGTRLTVT.

A remark on this clone: An end of the junction does not agree with germline; a read error may underlie this. The chain links TRBV3-1 to TRBJ2-5; D gene ambiguous. In germline, CDR1 is LGHDT, CDR2 YNNKEL (reference sequence). CDR3 length: 13 residues. The CDR3 DNA is TGTGCCAACAGCCAAAGTATACAAGAGACCCAGTACTTC. It yields the protein CANSQSIQETQYF.

This clone was seen at least ten times. This rearrangement joins TRBV6-1 to TRBJ1-5, with a possible D match to TRBD1 (5 bases). The CDR3 is made up of 17 amino acids. CDR1 MNHNS and CDR2 SASEGT come from the germline V gene. V was pared by 7 bases and J by 3 bases, with 22 bases between. CDR3 sequence (DNA): TGTGCCAGCACTCAGCCCAAAGGGGCCGTATTCAATCAGCCCCAGCATTTT. Its protein product is CASTQPKGAVFNQPQHF.

This clone has ten or more counts. The chain is built from TRBV6-6 and TRBJ2-5; D perhaps matches TRBD1 (5 bases). In germline, CDR1 is MNHNY, CDR2 SVGAGI (reference sequence). The CDR3 totals 15 residues. V was cut by 1 base and J by 2 bases, with 11 bases left in between. The CDR3 region has the DNA TGTGCCAGCAGTTACTGGGCGGACACACAAGAGACCCAGTACTTC. This codes for CASSYWADTQETQYF.

This clone was seen only a few times. A read error may account for a junction end that differs from germline. The chain uses TRBV29-1 and TRBJ2-2; D is tentatively TRBD1 or TRBD2 (5 bases each). Germline V gene data show CDR1 as SQVTM and CDR2 as ANQGSEA. The CDR3 is 16 residues long. CDR3 region: CSVVGISGHNTGKLFF. The CDR3 DNA is TGCAGCGTTGTCGGCATCTCGGGGCACAACACCGGGAAGCTGTTTTTT.